The 26 T cell receptor beta chains below come from one sample, sequenced in a study of blood T cells in healthy people across ages. A J-beta primer mix and a sample-barcoded 5' primer were used in a second PCR of roughly 6 to 12 cycles. TCRdb redid the calling of the 5' RACE reads with MiXCR, one entry per CDR3 protein. The table records about 640,000 distinct CDR3 sequences, 40% to 45% of them present only once. The sample consisted of blood. The receptors were sampled from a man at least 80 years old in good health.

The genes are TRBV28 and TRBJ2-3; D call uncertain. V was pared by 3 bases and J by 1 base, with 11 bases between. CDR1 is MDHEN, CDR2 SYDVKM, per germline. The CDR3 sequence is 15 residues long. CDR3 region: CASSFSAVRTDTQYF. CDR3 DNA sequence: TGTGCCAGCAGTTTCAGTGCAGTTCGCACAGATACGCAGTATTTT.

The gene calls are TRBV20-1 and TRBJ1-2; D remains ambiguous. Trimming removed 4 bases from V and 3 bases from J, with 12 bases in between. CDR1 and CDR2 from the germline V gene are DFQATT and SNEGSKA (reference sequence). This CDR3 is built from 13 residues. This CDR3 reads CSAKKGSDYGYTF. The CDR3 region has the DNA TGCAGTGCTAAGAAAGGGTCTGACTATGGCTACACCTTC.

The chain has TRBV20-1 and TRBJ2-1, with D perhaps matching TRBD1 or TRBD2 (7 bases each). The V gene's germline CDR1 is DFQATT and CDR2 SNEGSKA (reference sequence). V was pared by 0 bases and J by 7 bases, with 19 bases between. The CDR3 runs 16 residues. The CDR3 nucleotides are TGCAGTGCTAGAGAGTGGCTAGCAGGGGGAGGGAATGAGCAGTTCTTC. Its translation: CSAREWLAGGGNEQFF.

In its sample, this clonotype was seen a few times. CDR3 loop: CASSERQVGEQFF. The CDR3 nucleotides are TGTGCCAGCAGTGAGAGACAGGTGGGCGAGCAGTTCTTC. The chain couples TRBV6-4 to TRBJ2-1; D may be TRBD1 (6 bases). Trimming took off 3 bases at V and 10 bases at J, with 13 bases between the two ends. Germline CDR1 reads MRHNA; CDR2 reads SNTAGT. The length of the CDR3 is 13 residues.

To note about this clonotype: A read error may account for a junction end that differs from germline. This chain uses TRBV7-3 with TRBJ2-7, with 7 positions matching TRBD2. The germline V gene has CDR1 SGHTA and CDR2 FQGTGA. This CDR3 region has 15 residues. For the CDR3, the DNA is TGTGTCAGCAGCGCCAAGGCGGGAGCGTACTACGAGCAGTACTTC. It yields the protein CVSSAKAGAYYEQYF.

V usage is TRBV10-3 and J usage is TRBJ2-5; unclear D gene. This CDR3 region has 15 residues. CDR1 is ENHRY and CDR2 is SYGVKD in the germline V gene. V lost 3 bases to trimming and J lost 11 bases, with 22 bases between them. CDR3 amino acids: CAISDNSGLNNEQYF. CDR3 nucleotides: TGTGCCATCAGTGATAATAGTGGCTTAAACAATGAGCAGTACTTC.

This clonotype was observed a handful of times. The chain carries TRBV20-1 and TRBJ2-5; D might be TRBD2 (6 bases). Between the trimmed V and J ends, which lost 2 bases and 5 bases, there was a span of 21 bases. The germline CDR1 and CDR2 sequences are DFQATT and SNEGSKA (reference sequence). The CDR3 length is 16 residues. The CDR3 bases are TGCAGTGCTAGACCCAGATTTAGCGGTCCTAGGGAGACCCAGTACTTC. Translating gives CSARPRFSGPRETQYF.

The chain is built from TRBV6-2 or TRBV6-3 and TRBJ2-7, with 9 bases that match TRBD1. V shed 2 bases, J shed 6 bases, and the junction held 14 bases outside the gene matches. The CDR3 is made up of 17 amino acids. In germline, CDR1 is MNHEY, CDR2 SVGEGT. The CDR3 bases are TGTGCCAGCAGTTACCTCCCGTTGACAGGGGGTAACTCCGAGCAGTACTTC. This encodes CASSYLPLTGGNSEQYF.

The chain couples TRBV4-3 to TRBJ2-7; 7 nucleotides line up with TRBD1. The DNA end is more similar to TRBJ2-5, so the J call may be wrong. This CDR3 has 17 residues. In germline, CDR1 is LGHNA, CDR2 YSLEER. CDR3 DNA: TGCGCCAGCAGCCAGCAAAGGGGGACAGACGGTTGGGAGACCCAGTACTTC. It specifies CASSQQRGTDGWETQYF.

V usage is TRBV24-1 and J usage is TRBJ2-1; tentatively, D is TRBD2 (5 bases). The CDR3 runs to 15 residues. Germline CDR1 reads KGHDR; CDR2 reads SFDVKD. V was pared by 5 bases and J by 5 bases, with 15 bases between. The CDR3 loop is CATSGATGINNEQFF. The CDR3 DNA sequence: TGTGCCACCAGTGGAGCTACGGGAATCAACAATGAGCAGTTCTTC.

There are many counts of this clonotype. This chain links TRBV29-1 with TRBJ1-2; TRBD1 is a possible D gene (6 bases). The length of the CDR3 is 14 residues. V was shortened by 6 bases and J by 4 bases, with 18 bases between the two germline ends. CDR1 is SQVTM and CDR2 is ANQGSEA in the germline V gene. The CDR3 DNA is TGCAGCGTAGATAGCCAGGGGACATTCTATGGCTACACCTTC. It encodes CSVDSQGTFYGYTF.

This clonotype came up a few times. This chain joins TRBV10-3 and TRBJ2-5; D perhaps matches TRBD1 (6 bases). There are 15 residues in the CDR3. Trimming cost V 8 bases and J 2 bases, with 18 bases left between them. Germline-derived CDR1 and CDR2 are ENHRY and SYGVKD. The DNA for the CDR3 is TGTGCCATCTCGGGTGAACAGGGTCTACAAGAGACCCAGTACTTC. This encodes CAISGEQGLQETQYF.

V is TRBV15 and J is TRBJ2-5; D not certain. The V gene's germline CDR1 is LNHNV and CDR2 YYDKDF (reference sequence). There are 12 residues in the CDR3. The germline V and J ends were trimmed by 5 bases and 4 bases, with 8 bases remaining between them. The CDR3 region is CATSLTGETQYF. DNA for the CDR3: TGTGCCACCAGCCTGACGGGAGAGACCCAGTACTTC. The whole variable domain, filled in from reference TRBV15 and TRBJ2-5, reads DAMVIQNPRYQVTQFGKPVTLSCSQTLNHNVMYWYQQKSSQAPKLLFHYYDKDFNNEADTPDNFQSRRPNTSFCFLDIRSPGLGDTAMYLCATSLTGETQYFGPGTRLLVL.

This clonotype was counted a few times. The chain recombines TRBV7-2 with TRBJ1-1; D call uncertain. Trimming pared 4 bases from V and 0 bases from J, leaving 9 bases between. The CDR3 is 14 amino acids. The V gene's germline CDR1 is SGHTA and CDR2 FQGNSA. CDR3 region: CASSSRPLNTEAFF. The CDR3 coding sequence is TGTGCCAGCAGCTCCCGACCCTTGAACACTGAAGCTTTCTTT.

This clonotype was picked up many times. V usage is TRBV7-8 and J usage is TRBJ2-1; TRBD2 agrees at 7 bases. Germline V CDR1 and CDR2: SGHVS, FQNEAQ. This CDR3 is 15 amino acids long. V trimming: 7 bases; J trimming: 0 bases; junction bases outside the gene matches: 6. CDR3 DNA: TGTGCCAGCAAAATGGGGGGGGGCTCCTACAATGAGCAGTTCTTC. Its protein product is CASKMGGGSYNEQFF.

This chain uses TRBV20-1 with TRBJ2-1, with 7 bases aligning to TRBD2. J gave up 9 bases and V 6 bases, and 14 bases lay outside the gene matches. The germline gives CDR1 DFQATT, CDR2 SNEGSKA (reference sequence). The CDR3 spans 14 residues. This chain's CDR3 is CSAWTRGRGSEQFF. DNA for the CDR3: TGCAGTGCCTGGACTAGAGGGAGGGGAAGTGAGCAGTTCTTC.

On this clonotype: One end of the junction is discordant with germline, which a read error may explain. This rearrangement joins TRBV20-1 to TRBJ2-5; tentatively, D is TRBD2 (5 bases). The germline CDR1 and CDR2 sequences are DFQATT and SNEGSKA (reference sequence). The CDR3 contains 13 residues. For the CDR3, the DNA is TGCGGTGCTGGACGGACTTTGCAGGAGACCCAGTACTTC. Translation gives CGAGRTLQETQYF.

Of note for this clonotype: This may come from a read error, since a much larger clone is one base off. The chain recombines TRBV7-2 with TRBJ1-2; 8 nucleotides agree with TRBD1. Germline values: CDR1 SGHTA, CDR2 FQGNSA. The CDR3 consists of 15 residues. V lost 1 base and J lost 5; bases outside the gene matches: 6. In DNA, the CDR3 is TGTGCCAGCAGCTTAGAGACAGGGGTGATGTATGGCTACACCTTC. Its translation is CASSLETGVMYGYTF.

This sequence joins TRBV28 and TRBJ2-6; 7 positions match TRBD1. CDR3 length equals 16 residues. CDR1 MDHEN and CDR2 SYDVKM come from the germline V gene. V was pared by 5 bases and J by 4 bases, with 8 bases of the junction left unmatched. CDR3 coding DNA: TGTGCCAGCAGTACTAACAGGGGAAGAGGGGCCAACGTCCTGACTTTC. Translating it yields CASSTNRGRGANVLTF.

This clonotype was recorded once. The junction differs from germline at one of its ends, possibly a read error. This chain joins TRBV12-3 or TRBV12-4 and TRBJ2-1; TRBD1 agrees at 8 bases. The CDR3 length is 13 residues. Here the CDR3 DNA reads TGTGCCGGCAGCACCCAGGGGGCCTGGGAGCAGTTCTTC. It translates to CAGSTQGAWEQFF.

This clonotype turned up a few times. This chain uses TRBV6-2 or TRBV6-3 with TRBJ1-5; D is undetermined. V was clipped by 2 bases and J by 0 bases, with 11 bases between them. The CDR3 has 16 amino acids. Germline loops: CDR1 MNHEY, CDR2 SVGEGT. CDR3 amino acids: CASSYAFEYSNQPQHF. DNA of the CDR3: TGTGCCAGCAGTTACGCTTTCGAATATAGCAATCAGCCCCAGCATTTT.

This clonotype has a count of ten or more. This rearrangement joins TRBV11-1 to TRBJ2-7; 9 bases align to TRBD1. The length of the CDR3 is 15 residues. Germline lookup yields CDR1 SGHAT and CDR2 FQDESV (reference sequence). Losses at the gene ends were 1 base for V and 0 bases for J; bases not matched to a gene: 1. CDR3 DNA sequence: TGTGCCAGCAGCTTAGTGGGACAGGGCTCCTACGAGCAGTACTTC. The encoded protein is CASSLVGQGSYEQYF.

The sample holds one count of this clonotype. The chain recombines TRBV20-1 with TRBJ2-1; 8 nucleotides agree with TRBD2. V lost 4 bases to trimming and J lost 1 base; unmatched junction nucleotides: 9. The germline V gene encodes CDR1 DFQATT and CDR2 SNEGSKA (reference sequence). This CDR3 contains 16 residues. The CDR3 protein is CSAKPTGTRSYNEQFF. CDR3 in DNA: TGCAGTGCTAAGCCCACCGGGACTAGATCCTACAATGAGCAGTTCTTC.

The chain couples TRBV7-2 to TRBJ2-7; 10 bases map to TRBD1. V gave up 5 bases and J gave up 4 bases; unmatched junction bases: 11. The germline CDR1 and CDR2 sequences are SGHTA and FQGNSA. The CDR3 covers 16 residues. The DNA of the CDR3 is TGTGCCAGCAGCCTAGGGGGGGACAGGGGCCTATACGAGCAGTACTTC. Its translation: CASSLGGDRGLYEQYF.

Notes on this clonotype: It may be a read error: a sequence one base away is much more abundant. The V call is TRBV5-1, the J call TRBJ1-1; tentatively, D is TRBD1 (6 bases). Germline V gives CDR1 SGHRS, CDR2 YFSETQ. V gave up 4 bases and J gave up 1 base, with 11 bases separating them. The CDR3 covers 14 residues. The CDR3 loop is CASSVGQTNTEAFF. CDR3 in DNA: TGCGCCAGCAGCGTCGGACAGACGAACACTGAAGCTTTCTTT.

The chain combines TRBV3-1 with TRBJ2-7; TRBD1 matches at 7 bases. There are 16 residues in the CDR3. The ends lost 4 bases at V and 0 bases at J; junction bases unmatched: 9. From germline, CDR1 is LGHDT and CDR2 YNNKEL (reference sequence). The CDR3 reads CASSRAGTVFSYEQYF. DNA for the CDR3: TGTGCCAGCAGCCGGGCCGGGACAGTATTCTCCTACGAGCAGTACTTC.